These 29 T cell receptor beta chains share one sample of origin, sequenced in a study of cytomegalovirus exposure and HLA in healthy donors. In the PCR, 60 Vbeta and 13 Jbeta primers were used. Here immunoSEQ multiplex PCR was the method, and the copy in TCRdb shows in-frame clones only, minus some. This sample has approximately 110,000 clones, with 60% to 80% found just once. The sequencing input was PBMCs. These receptors were obtained from a man aged 25-40 years in good health and CMV-seronegative.

Note on this clone: One junction end disagrees with the germline gene, perhaps due to a read error. The chain uses TRBV7-7 and TRBJ2-5; TRBD2 matches at 8 bases. There are 15 residues in the CDR3. The germline V gene encodes CDR1 SSHAT and CDR2 FNYEAQ (reference sequence). The CDR3 DNA sequence: TGTGCTAGCAGCCCTAGCCACCTAGCGGGCCGACCTCAGTACTTC. As protein: CASSPSHLAGRPQYF.

The genes are TRBV29-1 and TRBJ1-2; 9 bases agree with TRBD1. Germline V CDR1 and CDR2: SQVTM, ANQGSEA. This CDR3 spans 14 amino acids. The trim removed 3 bases at V and 4 bases at J, leaving 6 bases unmatched. DNA of the CDR3: TGCAGCGTTGACAGGGGACAGGGCGGCTATGGCTACACCTTC. It specifies CSVDRGQGGYGYTF.

This chain connects TRBV25-1 to TRBJ1-4; TRBD1 might be the D (6 bases). Germline V gene lookup returns CDR1 MGHDK and CDR2 SYGVNS. CDR3 length equals 18 residues. Trimming removed 6 bases at V and 7 bases at J, with 27 bases between. Here the CDR3 DNA reads TGTGCCAGCAGCAACCTCCACGGGGACAAGGGGATGAGTGAAAAACTGTTTTTT. This gives the protein CASSNLHGDKGMSEKLFF. Supplemented by reference TRBV25-1 and TRBJ1-4, the full variable domain reads EADIYQTPRYLVIGTGKKITLECSQTMGHDKMYWYQQDPGMELHLIHYSYGVNSTEKGDLSSESTVSRIRTEHFPLTLESARPSHTSQYLCASSNLHGDKGMSEKLFFGSGTQLSVL.

This sequence joins TRBV7-9 and TRBJ2-1; a possible D gene is TRBD2 (6 bases). CDR3 length: 15 residues. Trimming cost V 7 bases and J 0 bases, with 13 bases left between them. Germline V CDR1 and CDR2: SEHNR, FQNEAQ (reference sequence). The CDR3 is CASTAEGFSYNEQFF. The CDR3 nucleotides are TGTGCCAGCACGGCGGAGGGTTTCTCCTACAATGAGCAGTTCTTC.

This clone was recorded once. The chain employs TRBV7-9 and TRBJ1-2; D may be TRBD1 (5 bases). Trimming stripped 2 bases from V and 5 bases from J, with 9 bases between. The CDR3 is made up of 13 amino acids. Germline V gene data show CDR1 as SEHNR and CDR2 as FQNEAQ (reference sequence). The CDR3 sequence is CASSLTTDYGYTF. The DNA of the CDR3 is TGTGCCAGCAGCTTAACGACAGATTATGGCTACACCTTC.

The CDR3 region has the DNA TGTGCCTGTCCCCCAGGGGATTCTGGAAACACCATATATTTT. It yields the protein CACPPGDSGNTIYF. The chain links TRBV30 to TRBJ1-3; TRBD1 might be the D (6 bases). The germline V gene has CDR1 GTSNPN and CDR2 SVGIG (reference sequence). The V gene lost 6 bases and the J gene lost 1 base, with 13 bases spanning the gap. The CDR3 is made up of 14 amino acids.

The V gene is TRBV27, the J gene TRBJ2-7; D unresolved. V was clipped by 3 bases and J by 5 bases, with 8 bases between them. The CDR3 has 12 amino acids. The germline V gene has CDR1 MNHEY and CDR2 SMNVEV (reference sequence). The CDR3: CASSFGSHEQYF. DNA for the CDR3: TGTGCCAGCAGTTTTGGTAGCCACGAGCAGTACTTC.

This sequence joins TRBV25-1 and TRBJ2-7, with D perhaps TRBD2 (6 bases). This CDR3 region has 13 residues. Germline loops: CDR1 MGHDK, CDR2 SYGVNS. Trimming stripped 6 bases from V and 7 bases from J, with 16 bases between. CDR3 residues: CASRVEGGWEQYF. The DNA for the CDR3 is TGTGCCAGCAGGGTGGAGGGCGGGTGGGAGCAGTACTTC.

The chain combines TRBV5-6 with TRBJ2-5; perhaps TRBD2 as D (6 bases). The DNA matches TRBJ2-7 better at its end, which makes the J call doubtful. This CDR3 has 15 amino acids. From germline, CDR1 is SGHDT and CDR2 YYEEEE. Here the CDR3 DNA reads TGTGCCAGCAGCACCTCCGGGACTTCCAAATACGAGCAGTACTTC. As protein: CASSTSGTSKYEQYF.

This clone was seen a few times. J is TRBJ1-1 and V is TRBV29-1; possibly TRBD1 for D (5 bases). Trimming took 7 bases from V and 4 from J, leaving 7 bases between them. Germline values: CDR1 SQVTM, CDR2 ANQGSEA. CDR3 length: 10 residues. The CDR3 nucleotides read TGCAGCGGGGGGGGCACTGAAGCTTTCTTT. As protein: CSGGGTEAFF.

This rearrangement joins TRBV28 to TRBJ1-1; TRBD1 aligns across 8 bases. Germline loops: CDR1 MDHEN, CDR2 SYDVKM. Trimming at V came to 5 bases and at J to 5 bases, leaving 10 bases not matched to a gene. The CDR3 sequence is 15 residues long. The CDR3 region has the DNA TGTGCCAGCAGTCCATCCACTAACAGGGGGACTGAAGCTTTCTTT. Protein: CASSPSTNRGTEAFF.

The rearrangement links TRBV14 to TRBJ1-4, with unresolved D. The germline gives CDR1 SGHDN, CDR2 FVKESK. Trimming stripped 0 bases from V and 0 bases from J, with 8 bases between. The CDR3 sequence is 16 residues long. CDR3 bases: TGTGCCAGCAGCCAAGAAAGAGGAGCAACTAATGAAAAACTGTTTTTT. Translating it yields CASSQERGATNEKLFF.

The rearrangement joins TRBV7-2 to TRBJ2-4; D ambiguous. Germline V gene lookup returns CDR1 SGHTA and CDR2 FQGNSA. With 7 bases removed from V and 6 bases from J, the gap between germline ends came to 13 bases. The CDR3 is 13 residues long. The CDR3 spells CASTQSRGNIQYF. In DNA, the CDR3 is TGTGCCAGCACCCAGAGCAGAGGAAACATTCAGTACTTC.

The J gene is TRBJ2-2, the V gene TRBV11-2, with TRBD1 matching over 9 bases. Germline V gene lookup returns CDR1 SGHAT and CDR2 FQNNGV. J gave up 6 bases and V 3 bases, and 8 bases lay outside the gene matches. The CDR3 covers 16 residues. The CDR3 spells CASSLEGQGYSGELFF. The CDR3 bases are TGTGCCAGCAGCTTGGAGGGACAGGGTTACTCCGGGGAGCTGTTTTTT.

The J gene is TRBJ2-7, the V gene TRBV5-6; TRBD2 matches at 8 bases. This CDR3 contains 14 residues. The V segment lost 4 bases and the J segment 6 bases; nucleotides outside the gene matches: 9. CDR1 and CDR2 (germline): SGHDT, YYEEEE. CDR3 sequence (DNA): TGTGCCAGCAGCACCCGGGGGGGCTTGGGCGAGCAGTACTTC. Amino acids: CASSTRGGLGEQYF.

This sequence joins TRBV7-2 and TRBJ1-5, with D maybe TRBD1 (6 bases). The ends were cut back, 5 bases at V and 0 bases at J, with 20 bases in the middle. CDR1 is SGHTA, CDR2 FQGNSA, per germline. This CDR3 is 18 amino acids long. The CDR3 coding sequence is TGTGCCAGCAGCCAAGGCGACAGGATCCACCTTAGCAATCAGCCCCAGCATTTT. Its translation: CASSQGDRIHLSNQPQHF.

This rearrangement joins TRBV12-5 to TRBJ2-1; 7 bases are shared with TRBD1. The CDR3 covers 15 residues. V lost 6 bases to trimming and J lost 7 bases; unmatched junction nucleotides: 12. Germline V gene lookup returns CDR1 LGHNT and CDR2 FRNRAP. The CDR3 DNA is TGTGCTAGTGGCTCCGGACAGGTCTGGGGGAATGAGCAGTTCTTC. Residues: CASGSGQVWGNEQFF.

The CDR3 DNA reads as TGTGCCAGCAGCCTCGACTTATGGCAGAACTATGGCTACACCTTC. Protein sequence: CASSLDLWQNYGYTF. This chain uses TRBV6-5 with TRBJ1-2; D is unresolved. The CDR3 spans 15 residues. V shed 6 bases and J shed 2 bases, with 16 bases lying between them. Germline V gives CDR1 MNHEY, CDR2 SVGAGI.

The chain couples TRBV28 to TRBJ2-7, with D hard to call. CDR3 length equals 11 residues. Germline loops: CDR1 MDHEN, CDR2 SYDVKM. Trimming took off 6 bases at V and 9 bases at J, with 12 bases between the two ends. CDR3 sequence (DNA): TGTGCCAGCAGCCCTGCTTCGAGGCAGTACTTC. It encodes CASSPASRQYF.

The J gene is TRBJ2-5, the V gene TRBV5-1; D may be TRBD2 (5 bases). The DNA matches TRBJ2-7 better at its end, which makes the J call doubtful. This CDR3 comprises 14 residues. CDR1 and CDR2 from the germline V gene are SGHRS and YFSETQ. CDR3 bases: TGCGCCAGCAGCTTGGCCGGGGTCCGTTACGAGCAGTACTTC. Its translation: CASSLAGVRYEQYF.

CDR3: CASSLGTSVTGELFF. The CDR3 DNA is TGTGCCAGCAGCTTGGGGACTAGCGTTACCGGGGAGCTGTTTTTT. The rearrangement links TRBV7-8 to TRBJ2-2; 10 bases match TRBD2. The CDR3 totals 15 residues. Germline lookup yields CDR1 SGHVS and CDR2 FQNEAQ. The ends lost 3 bases at V and 5 bases at J; junction bases unmatched: 3.

The J gene is TRBJ2-3, the V gene TRBV5-5, with TRBD1 matching over 10 bases. In germline, CDR1 is SGHKS, CDR2 YYEKEE (reference sequence). CDR3 length equals 15 residues. Trimming took 0 bases from V and 4 from J; bases not matched to a gene: 2. CDR3 sequence reads: CASSLGGTGADTQYF. The CDR3 nucleotides are TGTGCCAGCAGCTTGGGAGGGACAGGGGCAGATACGCAGTATTTT. The full variable domain, its missing parts supplied by reference TRBV5-5 and TRBJ2-3, is DAGVTQSPTHLIKTRGQQVTLRCSPISGHKSVSWYQQVLGQGPQFIFQYYEKEERGRGNFPDRFSARQFPNYSSELNVNALLLGDSALYLCASSLGGTGADTQYFGPGTRLTVL.

The rearrangement links TRBV30 to TRBJ1-2, with D tentatively TRBD1 (5 bases). V shed 0 bases and J shed 6 bases, with 14 bases lying between them. This CDR3 has 14 amino acids. Germline CDR1 is GTSNPN and CDR2 is SVGIG (reference sequence). This CDR3 is CAWSVLGQGHGYTF. CDR3 DNA sequence: TGTGCCTGGAGTGTACTTGGGCAGGGTCATGGCTACACCTTC.

CDR3 sequence reads: CASSPPGGGWEQYF. In nucleotides, the CDR3 is TGTGCCAGCAGCCCCCCGGGGGGGGGATGGGAGCAGTACTTC. The chain has TRBV6-1 and TRBJ2-7; TRBD2 agrees at 8 bases. V lost 6 bases to trimming and J lost 7 bases; unmatched junction nucleotides: 11. CDR1 and CDR2 (germline): MNHNS, SASEGT. The CDR3 runs to 14 residues.

The CDR3 DNA sequence: TGTGCCAGCAGCTTAGAGCGGAAAGAGACCCAGTACTTC. It yields the protein CASSLERKETQYF. This rearrangement joins TRBV7-2 to TRBJ2-5, with TRBD2 as a possible D gene (5 bases). From germline, CDR1 is SGHTA and CDR2 FQGNSA. The CDR3 runs to 13 residues. The V end was cut by 1 base, the J end by 3 bases, with 6 bases between.

The J gene is TRBJ1-2, the V gene TRBV5-1; 9 nucleotides match TRBD1. This CDR3 region has 14 residues. Germline V gives CDR1 SGHRS, CDR2 YFSETQ. V lost 1 base and J lost 8; bases outside the gene matches: 6. This CDR3 is CASSLTGGDWGYTF. For the CDR3, the DNA is TGCGCCAGCAGCTTGACAGGGGGCGACTGGGGCTACACCTTC. The entire variable domain, with the rest obtained from reference TRBV5-1 and TRBJ1-2, is as follows: KAGVTQTPRYLIKTRGQQVTLSCSPISGHRSVSWYQQTPGQGLQFLFEYFSETQRNKGNFPGRFSGRQFSNSRSEMNVSTLELGDSALYLCASSLTGGDWGYTFGSGTRLTVV.

The rearrangement joins TRBV2 to TRBJ2-5; the match to TRBD2 covers 9 bases. This CDR3 region has 14 residues. After removal of 7 bases from V and 3 bases from J, the junction contained 6 bases not matched to a gene. In germline, CDR1 is SNHLY, CDR2 FYNNEI. The CDR3 DNA sequence: TGTGCCAGCAATCTAGCGGGAAGCGAAGAGACCCAGTACTTC. Protein sequence: CASNLAGSEETQYF.

V gene TRBV30 combines with J gene TRBJ2-1, with D possibly matching TRBD2 (6 bases). V was clipped by 0 bases and J by 1 base, with 10 bases between them. Germline CDR1 reads GTSNPN; CDR2 reads SVGIG (reference sequence). The CDR3 is 15 amino acids. The CDR3 DNA is TGTGCCTGGAGTGTACTTAGCGGATCCTACAATGAGCAGTTCTTC. This sequence encodes CAWSVLSGSYNEQFF.

The chain employs TRBV7-2 and TRBJ1-2, with D maybe TRBD1 (6 bases). Looked up from germline, CDR1 is SGHTA and CDR2 is FQGNSA. This CDR3 spans 14 amino acids. V was trimmed by 5 bases and J by 6 bases, leaving 16 bases between them. CDR3 in amino acids: CASSPQGPVDGYTF. The CDR3 DNA reads as TGTGCCAGCAGCCCTCAGGGGCCCGTCGATGGCTACACCTTC.